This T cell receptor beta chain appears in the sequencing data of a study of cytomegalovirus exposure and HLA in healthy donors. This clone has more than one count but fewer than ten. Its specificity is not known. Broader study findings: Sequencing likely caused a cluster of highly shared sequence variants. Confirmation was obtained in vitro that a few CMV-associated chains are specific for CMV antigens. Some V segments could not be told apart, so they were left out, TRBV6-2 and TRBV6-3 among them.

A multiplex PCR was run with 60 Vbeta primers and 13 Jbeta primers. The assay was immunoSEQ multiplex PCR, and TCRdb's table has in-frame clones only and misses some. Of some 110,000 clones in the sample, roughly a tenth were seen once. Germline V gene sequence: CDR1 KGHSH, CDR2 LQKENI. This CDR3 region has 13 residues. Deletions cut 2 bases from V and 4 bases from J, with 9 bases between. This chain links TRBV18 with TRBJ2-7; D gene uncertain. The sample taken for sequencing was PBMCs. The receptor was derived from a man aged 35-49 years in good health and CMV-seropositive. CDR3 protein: CASSPADQYEQYF. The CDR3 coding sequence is TGTGCCAGCTCACCAGCAGATCAGTACGAGCAGTACTTC.